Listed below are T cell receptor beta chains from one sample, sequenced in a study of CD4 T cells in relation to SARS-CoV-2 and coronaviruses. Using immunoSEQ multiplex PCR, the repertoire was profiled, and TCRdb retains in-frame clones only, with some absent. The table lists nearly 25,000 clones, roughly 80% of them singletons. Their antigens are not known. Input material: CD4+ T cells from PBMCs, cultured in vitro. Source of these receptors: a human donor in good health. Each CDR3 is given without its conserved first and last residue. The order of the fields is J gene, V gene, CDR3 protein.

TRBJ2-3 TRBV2 ASRRGGDTQY
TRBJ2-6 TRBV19 ASSIAGGSGANVLT
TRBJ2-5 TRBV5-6 ASSLLTTPETQY
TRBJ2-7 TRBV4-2 ASSQVKGRHYEQY
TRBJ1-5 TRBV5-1 ASSLGEYNQPQH
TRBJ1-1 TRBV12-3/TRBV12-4 ASSHTGRAF
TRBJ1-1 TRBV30 AWSVRGGVNTEAF
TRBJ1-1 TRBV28 ASSPRLNTEAF
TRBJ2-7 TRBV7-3 ASSLMRREQY
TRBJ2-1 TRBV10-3 AISGYSRGWPSGNEQF
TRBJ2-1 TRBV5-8 ASSLLLANSYNEQF
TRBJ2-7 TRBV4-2 ASSLYGTYEQY
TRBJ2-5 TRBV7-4 ASSLFGPYRETQY
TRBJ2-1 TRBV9 ASSVGRESEQF
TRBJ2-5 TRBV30 AWSVSKETQY
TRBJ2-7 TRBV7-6 ASSPTYLAGVHEQY
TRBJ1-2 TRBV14 ASSQAGVYGYT
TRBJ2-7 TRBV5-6 ASSYDLPGGRYEQY
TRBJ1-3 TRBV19 ASNNPAGGSGNTIY
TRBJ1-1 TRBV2 ASTFDTEAF
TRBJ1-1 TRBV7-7 ASSLKENTEAF
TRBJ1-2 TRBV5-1 ASSLGQGTGHRGYT
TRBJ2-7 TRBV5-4 ASSHQILGARYEQY
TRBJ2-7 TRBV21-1 ASSKEATGGGYEQY
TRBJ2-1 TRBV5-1 ASSLRTSGLGSEQF
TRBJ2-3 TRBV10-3 AIRDGLAGEGDTQY
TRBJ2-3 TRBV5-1 ASTLASPGPDTQY
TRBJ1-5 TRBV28 ASSPGQDLFSNQPQH
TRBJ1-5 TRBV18 ASSSDLGGNQPQH
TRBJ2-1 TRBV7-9 ASSLIVTLAGVGEQF
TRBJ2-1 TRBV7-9 ASSSGTSVHNEQF